Each of the 5 T cell receptor beta chains below was sequenced from the same sample in a study of shared clonotypes between healthy human individuals. Profiled with immunoSEQ multiplex PCR; TCRdb holds only in-frame clones, not every one. The profile shows a few hundred thousand clones, approximately 97% of them singletons. The material sequenced was naive CD4+ T cells sorted from blood. Regarding subset: CD45RA+ positively selected. These receptors were obtained from a woman younger than 45 in good health.

The genes are TRBV5-1 and TRBJ1-3; D gene ambiguous. From germline, CDR1 is SGHRS and CDR2 YFSETQ. This CDR3 region has 13 residues. The V and J ends lost 5 bases and 0 bases respectively, with 6 bases between them. CDR3 region: CASRESSGNTIYF. Here the CDR3 DNA reads TGCGCCAGCAGGGAATCCTCTGGAAACACCATATATTTT.

The V and J genes are TRBV28 and TRBJ1-5, with 7 bases lining up with TRBD1. CDR1 and CDR2 (germline): MDHEN, SYDVKM. After removal of 3 bases from V and 7 bases from J, the junction contained 9 bases not matched to a gene. This CDR3 contains 15 residues. CDR3 sequence: CASSFSRGYKQPQHF. Written as DNA, the CDR3 is TGTGCCAGCAGTTTTTCCAGGGGGTACAAACAGCCCCAGCATTTT.

The genes are TRBV5-8 and TRBJ2-1, with 7 nucleotides matching TRBD2. Germline V gene lookup returns CDR1 SGHTS and CDR2 YDEGEE. The ends lost 2 bases at V and 4 bases at J; junction bases unmatched: 15. This CDR3 region has 18 residues. The CDR3 DNA reads as TGTGCCAGCAGCTTTAACTTTCCCGGGAGGCCGAATTACAATGAGCAGTTCTTC. It codes for CASSFNFPGRPNYNEQFF.

The chain joins TRBV6-1 to TRBJ1-3; D is uncertain. The germline V gene encodes CDR1 MNHNS and CDR2 SASEGT. Trimming took off 0 bases at V and 0 bases at J, with 3 bases between the two ends. CDR3 length equals 14 residues. The CDR3 here is CASSEAVSGNTIYF. As DNA, the CDR3 is TGTGCCAGCAGTGAAGCGGTCTCTGGAAACACCATATATTTT.

The genes are TRBV10-2 and TRBJ2-7; possibly TRBD2 for D (5 bases). Trimming stripped 3 bases from V and 2 bases from J, with 14 bases between. The CDR3 covers 15 residues. Germline V CDR1 and CDR2: WSHSY, SAAADI. The CDR3 coding sequence is TGCGCCAGCAGTGATAAGGCGCGGGCTGCCTACGAGCAGTACTTC. This sequence encodes CASSDKARAAYEQYF.